The 23 T cell receptor beta chains below all came from one sample that was sequenced in a study of blood T cell repertoires in COVID-19. Libraries were prepared by immunoSEQ multiplex PCR; TCRdb keeps only in-frame clonotypes and omits some of them. The sample shows roughly 200,000 clones, 75% to 90% of them seen only once. Source material: PBMCs or T cells enriched from blood (not recorded which). The receptors derive from a man aged 40-49 years who had recovered from COVID-19.

This chain joins TRBV18 and TRBJ1-6; 9 nucleotides align to TRBD1. The CDR3 runs 15 residues. The V gene end was trimmed by 6 bases and the J gene end by 9 bases; junction bases not matched to a gene: 9. CDR1 and CDR2 (germline): KGHSH, LQKENI. The CDR3 sequence: CASSSDRGVLSPLHF. DNA for the CDR3: TGTGCCAGCTCCTCGGACAGGGGCGTTCTTTCACCCCTCCACTTT.

This chain links TRBV19 with TRBJ1-1; 10 nucleotides agree with TRBD1. CDR3 length: 14 amino acids. CDR1 is LNHDA and CDR2 is SQIVND in the germline V gene (reference sequence). Trimming at V came to 7 bases and at J to 5 bases, leaving 7 bases not matched to a gene. The chain's CDR3 is CASTPDRGRTEAFF. CDR3 in DNA: TGTGCCAGTACCCCAGACAGGGGGCGGACTGAAGCTTTCTTT. The full variable domain, with the rest looked up from reference TRBV19 and TRBJ1-1, is DGGITQSPKYLFRKEGQNVTLSCEQNLNHDAMYWYRQDPGQGLRLIYYSQIVNDFQKGDIAEGYSVSREKKESFPLTVTSAQKNPTAFYLCASTPDRGRTEAFFGQGTRLTVV.

J is TRBJ2-2 and V is TRBV11-3; TRBD1 matches at 9 bases. The length of the CDR3 is 16 residues. Germline loops: CDR1 SGHNT, CDR2 YENEEA. Germline trimming cut 0 bases from V and 3 bases from J; bases unmatched to any gene: 2. The CDR3 is CASSLDWTGDTGELFF. CDR3 nucleotides: TGTGCCAGCAGCTTAGACTGGACAGGGGACACCGGGGAGCTGTTTTTT.

The chain links TRBV9 to TRBJ2-1; 8 bases fit TRBD2. The CDR3 length is 15 residues. The trim removed 0 bases at V and 8 bases at J, leaving 7 bases unmatched. The germline CDR1 and CDR2 sequences are SGDLS and YYNGEE. The CDR3 bases are TGTGCCAGCAGCGTAGCGGGAGGGCAGGGCGATGAGCAGTTCTTC. This sequence encodes CASSVAGGQGDEQFF.

This clone was seen just once. The V call is TRBV18, the J call TRBJ1-1, with D maybe TRBD1 (5 bases). V was clipped by 6 bases and J by 1 base, with 15 bases between them. The CDR3 contains 15 residues. Looked up from germline, CDR1 is KGHSH and CDR2 is LQKENI. The CDR3 DNA sequence: TGTGCCAGCTCCATAAACGGCAGGGAGAACACTGAAGCTTTCTTT. Protein: CASSINGRENTEAFF.

This chain uses TRBV19 with TRBJ1-4; 11 nucleotides line up with TRBD1. Looked up from germline, CDR1 is LNHDA and CDR2 is SQIVND (reference sequence). V shed 5 bases, J shed 7 bases, and the junction held 6 bases outside the gene matches. The CDR3 covers 15 residues. The DNA of the CDR3 is TGTGCCAGTAGTGCCCGGACAGGGGGCGGTGAAAAACTGTTTTTT. This sequence encodes CASSARTGGGEKLFF.

The chain combines TRBV2 with TRBJ2-7; 7 nucleotides line up with TRBD1. V was pared by 7 bases and J by 2 bases, with 8 bases of the junction left unmatched. The CDR3 runs to 14 residues. CDR1 and CDR2 from the germline V gene are SNHLY and FYNNEI. The CDR3 spells CASKSGTAAYEQYF. The CDR3 bases are TGTGCCAGCAAGTCCGGGACAGCGGCCTACGAGCAGTACTTC.

This chain links TRBV12-3 or TRBV12-4 with TRBJ2-1; D call uncertain. Trimming shortened V by 5 bases and J by 8 bases, and 7 bases separated the two germline ends. This CDR3 is built from 11 residues. In nucleotides, the CDR3 is TGTGCCAGCAGTCGCGAAGATGAGCAGTTCTTC. Its translation: CASSREDEQFF.

On this clone itself: Different DNA sequences within this sample yield the same CDR3. The chain has TRBV18 and TRBJ1-1, with D hard to call. The CDR3 sequence is 12 residues long. Trimming pared 3 bases from V and 7 bases from J, leaving 9 bases between. Per germline, CDR1 KGHSH and CDR2 LQKENI. CDR3 sequence reads: CASSPQAGEAFF. As DNA, the CDR3 is TGTGCCAGCTCACCCCAAGCAGGTGAAGCTTTCTTT.

This rearrangement joins TRBV14 to TRBJ2-2; 8 bases agree with TRBD1. J lost 7 bases, V lost 8 bases, and 12 bases had no gene match. The CDR3 covers 15 residues. Germline V gives CDR1 SGHDN, CDR2 FVKESK. The CDR3 is CASRPQTGDGGELFF. CDR3 sequence (DNA): TGTGCCAGCCGACCCCAGACAGGGGATGGCGGGGAGCTGTTTTTT.

The rearrangement joins TRBV7-9 to TRBJ2-3; a possible D gene is TRBD2 (6 bases). The germline V gene encodes CDR1 SEHNR and CDR2 FQNEAQ (reference sequence). The CDR3 is 18 residues long. V shed 3 bases and J shed 5 bases, with 24 bases lying between them. The CDR3 loop is CASSFPAEGLEVGDTQYF. CDR3 coding DNA: TGTGCCAGCAGCTTTCCAGCGGAGGGCCTAGAGGTAGGAGATACGCAGTATTTT. The complete variable domain, with remaining parts taken from reference TRBV7-9 and TRBJ2-3, reads DTGVSQNPRHKITKRGQNVTFRCDPISEHNRLYWYRQTLGQGPEFLTYFQNEAQLEKSRLLSDRFSAERPKGSFSTLEIQRTEQGDSAMYLCASSFPAEGLEVGDTQYFGPGTRLTVL.

The chain has TRBV4-3 and TRBJ2-7; TRBD2 aligns across 9 bases. The CDR3 length is 14 residues. Germline CDR1 LGHNA, CDR2 YSLEER. With V trimmed by 2 bases and J by 6 bases, 5 bases remained unmatched. In nucleotides, the CDR3 is TGCGCCAGCAGCCAATTAGCGGGGGCGATCGAGCAGTACTTC. Residues: CASSQLAGAIEQYF.

V gene TRBV7-3 combines with J gene TRBJ1-1; D uncertain. The ends were cut back, 4 bases at V and 7 bases at J, with 16 bases in the middle. This CDR3 has 14 amino acids. Germline values: CDR1 SGHTA, CDR2 FQGTGA. The chain's CDR3 is CASSSGGRASEAFF. The CDR3 DNA is TGTGCCAGCAGCTCAGGCGGGAGGGCTAGTGAAGCTTTCTTT.

The genes are TRBV12-3 or TRBV12-4 and TRBJ1-5; D gene unclear. The CDR3 loop spans 13 amino acids. Trimming pared 3 bases from V and 5 bases from J, leaving 8 bases between. The CDR3 nucleotides read TGTGCCAGCAGTTTGAACGGGGATCAGCCCCAGCATTTT. It yields the protein CASSLNGDQPQHF.

The CDR3 protein is CSVEGLDDIQYF. CDR3 sequence (DNA): TGCAGCGTTGAGGGACTCGACGACATTCAGTACTTC. This chain links TRBV29-1 with TRBJ2-4, with D perhaps TRBD2 (6 bases). CDR1 is SQVTM, CDR2 ANQGSEA, per germline. V was clipped by 3 bases and J by 8 bases, with 11 bases between them. The CDR3 has 12 amino acids.

Details on this clone: Germline is not matched at one junction end, which may reflect a read error. This rearrangement joins TRBV7-7 to TRBJ2-2; 7 bases are shared with TRBD2. This CDR3 has 16 amino acids. Germline CDR1 reads SSHAT; CDR2 reads FNYEAQ (reference sequence). In DNA form, the CDR3 reads TGTGCTAGCAGCTTAGCTCCAGCGGGAAGGATCGGGGAGCTGTTTTTT. Its translation is CASSLAPAGRIGELFF.

The gene calls are TRBV15 and TRBJ2-3, with D possibly matching TRBD1 (7 bases). This CDR3 contains 17 residues. The germline V gene encodes CDR1 LNHNV and CDR2 YYDKDF (reference sequence). V shed 1 base and J shed 0 bases, with 14 bases lying between them. The CDR3 sequence is CATSRVGRGTSTDTQYF. The CDR3 nucleotides read TGTGCCACCAGCAGAGTGGGCAGGGGGACTAGCACAGATACGCAGTATTTT.

This clone was counted only a few times. The genes are TRBV11-2 and TRBJ1-1, with unresolved D. The length of the CDR3 is 15 residues. Germline V lookup: CDR1 SGHAT, CDR2 FQNNGV. V was cut by 1 base and J by 2 bases, with 11 bases left in between. The CDR3 loop reads CASSLVEGANTEAFF. The DNA of the CDR3 is TGTGCCAGCAGCTTAGTAGAGGGAGCTAACACTGAAGCTTTCTTT.

CDR3 sequence reads: CATRNVGRLTEAFF. The CDR3 DNA reads TGTGCCACCAGAAACGTGGGCAGGTTGACAGAAGCTTTCTTT. This chain connects TRBV24-1 to TRBJ1-1; D ambiguous. CDR3 length: 14 amino acids. Germline assignment: CDR1 KGHDR and CDR2 SFDVKD. Trimming took off 7 bases at V and 8 bases at J, with 19 bases between the two ends.

This rearrangement joins TRBV25-1 to TRBJ1-1, with 8 positions matching TRBD1. Trimming cost V 5 bases and J 2 bases; bases outside gene matches: 4. The CDR3 covers 14 residues. Germline CDR1 is MGHDK and CDR2 is SYGVNS. CDR3 loop: CASSSTGGNTEAFF. The CDR3 nucleotides read TGTGCCAGCAGTTCAACAGGGGGTAACACTGAAGCTTTCTTT.

The chain joins TRBV3-1 (or the pseudogene TRBV3-2) to TRBJ2-7; 7 bases agree with TRBD2. Germline V gene data show CDR1 as LGHDT and CDR2 as YNNKEL (reference sequence). Germline trimming cut 3 bases from V and 5 bases from J; bases unmatched to any gene: 10. This CDR3 region has 15 residues. CDR3 in amino acids: CASSQGGREFDEQYF. The CDR3 DNA reads TGTGCCAGCAGCCAGGGTGGGCGGGAGTTCGACGAGCAGTACTTC.

This rearrangement joins TRBV2 to TRBJ2-1; D is perhaps TRBD1 or TRBD2 (9 bases each). The germline CDR1 and CDR2 sequences are SNHLY and FYNNEI. The CDR3 loop spans 18 amino acids. CDR3 residues: CGGTGTGYSGGLYNEQFF. Here the CDR3 DNA reads TGTGGAGGCACCGGGACAGGGTATAGCGGGGGCCTCTACAATGAGCAGTTCTTC.

This chain joins TRBV19 and TRBJ2-1; no reliable D call. V was clipped by 6 bases and J by 0 bases, with 6 bases between them. From germline, CDR1 is LNHDA and CDR2 SQIVND (reference sequence). The CDR3 extends over 13 amino acids. The DNA of the CDR3 is TGTGCCAGTAGCCTAGGCTCCTACAATGAGCAGTTCTTC. Encoded protein: CASSLGSYNEQFF.